Listed here are 21 T cell receptor beta chains from one sample, sequenced in a study of cytomegalovirus exposure and HLA in healthy donors. In the PCR, 60 Vbeta and 13 Jbeta primers were used. Sequencing was performed with immunoSEQ multiplex PCR; in TCRdb, only in-frame clones are kept and a portion is missing. This table has 100,000 to 150,000 clones, about 86% appearing once. Input material: PBMCs. These receptors were taken from a man aged 18 to 35 in good health and CMV-seronegative.

The chain is built from TRBV4-2 and TRBJ2-7, with a weak D call TRBD2 (7 bases). Trimming cost V 0 bases and J 0 bases, with 9 bases left between them. The germline V gene has CDR1 LGHNA and CDR2 YNFKEQ. CDR3 length equals 15 residues. DNA of the CDR3: TGTGCCAGCAGCCAAGAGCGGGGGCCCTCCTACGAGCAGTACTTC. It specifies CASSQERGPSYEQYF.

This clone has more than one count but fewer than ten. The rearrangement links TRBV19 to TRBJ2-1; D might be TRBD1 (6 bases). The germline gives CDR1 LNHDA, CDR2 SQIVND (reference sequence). This CDR3 has 16 amino acids. The germline V and J ends were trimmed by 1 base and 6 bases, with 16 bases remaining between them. The CDR3, as DNA: TGTGCCAGTAGTATAGGGATCCCAGGGGAAGGCAATGAGCAGTTCTTC. This sequence encodes CASSIGIPGEGNEQFF.

V gene TRBV4-3 combines with J gene TRBJ1-1; D is perhaps TRBD1 (5 bases). CDR1 is LGHNA, CDR2 YSLEER, per germline. V was clipped by 2 bases and J by 5 bases, with 15 bases between them. The CDR3 extends over 15 amino acids. The CDR3 DNA is TGCGCCAGCAGCCAATTCGGGGCGGGGCTGACTGAAGCTTTCTTT. Encoded protein: CASSQFGAGLTEAFF.

This sequence joins TRBV2 and TRBJ1-4; 9 bases line up with TRBD1. V lost 10 bases and J lost 7; bases outside the gene matches: 10. The CDR3 is made up of 14 amino acids. CDR1 SNHLY and CDR2 FYNNEI come from the germline V gene. The CDR3 DNA is TGTGCCACAGGACAGGGGCGAGGTGGTGAAAAACTGTTTTTT. Its translation is CATGQGRGGEKLFF.

Worth noting for this clone: In the same sample, other DNA sequences code for this CDR3. The CDR3 DNA reads TGTGCCAGCAGCGTCGGCGGCGACGAGCAGTACTTC. Residues: CASSVGGDEQYF. The chain carries TRBV9 and TRBJ2-7; no clear D gene. This CDR3 comprises 12 residues. Trimming pared 2 bases from V and 5 bases from J, leaving 8 bases between. Germline-derived CDR1 and CDR2 are SGDLS and YYNGEE.

This clone has just one count. V is TRBV7-6 and J is TRBJ2-7; possible D gene TRBD1, 5 bases. Between the trimmed V and J ends, which lost 4 bases and 0 bases, there was a span of 13 bases. The CDR3 length is 15 residues. The germline V gene encodes CDR1 SGHVS and CDR2 FNYEAQ. CDR3 bases: TGTGCCAGCAGCTCCCTCGGCGGACACTCCTACGAGCAGTACTTC. It is translated as CASSSLGGHSYEQYF.

The CDR3: CSAPPVGYTF. As DNA, the CDR3 is TGCAGTGCCCCCCCTGTTGGCTACACCTTC. J is TRBJ1-2 and V is TRBV20-1; D is unresolved. CDR1 and CDR2 (germline): DFQATT, SNEGSKA (reference sequence). The CDR3 is 10 residues long. Trimming stripped 6 bases from V and 7 bases from J, with 9 bases between.

This chain links TRBV7-2 with TRBJ2-3, with D tentatively TRBD2 (7 bases). The CDR3 totals 17 residues. V was clipped by 0 bases and J by 1 base, with 14 bases between them. CDR1 SGHTA and CDR2 FQGNSA come from the germline V gene. CDR3 sequence: CASSLAGGGIRTDTQYF. As DNA, the CDR3 is TGTGCCAGCAGCTTAGCAGGGGGGGGGATCCGCACAGATACGCAGTATTTT.

This clone was counted only a few times. V usage is TRBV6-1 and J usage is TRBJ1-1; 9 bases are shared with TRBD1. Germline loops: CDR1 MNHNS, CDR2 SASEGT. This CDR3 region has 16 residues. The trim removed 6 bases at V and 6 bases at J, leaving 14 bases unmatched. The CDR3 DNA reads as TGTGCCAGCAGCGAAACAGGGGGCCCGGGTGACGCTGAAGCTTTCTTT. Encoded protein: CASSETGGPGDAEAFF.

The V and J genes are TRBV18 and TRBJ2-7, with D unclear. Trimming removed 4 bases at V and 5 bases at J, with 9 bases between. The CDR3 spans 12 residues. In germline, CDR1 is KGHSH, CDR2 LQKENI. The CDR3 spells CASSRVEDEQYF. The CDR3 region has the DNA TGTGCCAGCTCACGGGTTGAGGACGAGCAGTACTTC.

The J gene is TRBJ1-2, the V gene TRBV30, with D perhaps matching TRBD1 (5 bases). There are 14 residues in the CDR3. CDR1 is GTSNPN and CDR2 is SVGIG in the germline V gene (reference sequence). V shed 4 bases and J shed 3 bases, with 15 bases lying between them. The CDR3 spells CAWTYDGGYYGYTF. The CDR3 region has the DNA TGTGCCTGGACTTATGATGGGGGGTACTATGGCTACACCTTC.

V is TRBV29-1 and J is TRBJ2-1; tentative D call: TRBD2 (6 bases). The CDR3 loop spans 13 amino acids. CDR1 and CDR2 from the germline V gene are SQVTM and ANQGSEA. V dropped 4 bases and J dropped 1 base, with 8 bases sitting between them. The CDR3 nucleotides read TGCAGCGTTGGCGCGGGGTCCTACAATGAGCAGTTCTTC. It codes for CSVGAGSYNEQFF.

Points on this clone: An end of the junction does not agree with germline; a read error may underlie this. V and J are TRBV6-1 and TRBJ2-7; 8 nucleotides agree with TRBD1. CDR1 and CDR2 from the germline V gene are MNHNS and SASEGT. The CDR3 has 15 residues. The CDR3 here is CAGSGGQGVLYEQYF. The CDR3 DNA is TGTGCCGGCAGTGGTGGACAGGGTGTTCTATACGAGCAGTACTTC.

The J gene is TRBJ2-5, the V gene TRBV19, with D possibly TRBD2 on 6 matching bases. The assigned J gene may be wrong: the sequence end matches TRBJ2-7 better. The CDR3 sequence is 12 residues long. The germline V gene encodes CDR1 LNHDA and CDR2 SQIVND (reference sequence). This CDR3 is CASSSGTYEQYF. CDR3 sequence (DNA): TGTGCCAGTAGTAGCGGGACCTACGAGCAGTACTTC.

CDR3 nucleotide sequence: TGCGCCAGCAGCCAGATTACCGGGACAGAACCCTACGAGCAGTACTTC. It encodes CASSQITGTEPYEQYF. The chain employs TRBV4-3 and TRBJ2-7; 7 bases fit TRBD1. The J segment lost 2 bases and the V segment lost 3 bases, leaving 10 bases of the junction unmatched. Germline CDR1 and CDR2: LGHNA and YSLEER. The CDR3 totals 16 residues.

As DNA, the CDR3 is TGCGCCAGCAGTTTCCGGGACAGCTCCTACGAGCAGTACTTC. Translated, it gives CASSFRDSSYEQYF. The chain couples TRBV10-2 to TRBJ2-7, with 7 bases identical to TRBD1. CDR1 and CDR2 (germline): WSHSY, SAAADI. The V and J ends lost 5 bases and 0 bases, in that order; junction bases with no gene match: 4. The CDR3 consists of 14 residues.

The sample holds a few counts of this clone. This rearrangement joins TRBV5-5 to TRBJ2-3; TRBD2 matches at 11 bases. Germline lookup yields CDR1 SGHKS and CDR2 YYEKEE (reference sequence). The CDR3 runs to 16 residues. With V trimmed by 0 bases and J by 0 bases, 0 bases remained unmatched. CDR3 sequence: CASSLGLAGSTDTQYF. CDR3 nucleotide sequence: TGTGCCAGCAGCTTGGGACTAGCGGGGAGCACAGATACGCAGTATTTT. Full variable domain (rest looked up from reference TRBV5-5 and TRBJ2-3): DAGVTQSPTHLIKTRGQQVTLRCSPISGHKSVSWYQQVLGQGPQFIFQYYEKEERGRGNFPDRFSARQFPNYSSELNVNALLLGDSALYLCASSLGLAGSTDTQYFGPGTRLTVL.

This clone has more than one count but fewer than ten. The chain carries TRBV11-3 and TRBJ2-2, with 9 nucleotides matching TRBD1. J lost 8 bases, V lost 4 bases, and 8 bases had no gene match. This CDR3 spans 15 amino acids. The germline CDR1 and CDR2 sequences are SGHNT and YENEEA. The DNA for the CDR3 is TGTGCCAGCAGCTGGGACAGGGACGGTATAGGGGAGCTGTTTTTT. It yields the protein CASSWDRDGIGELFF.

The V call is TRBV5-8, the J call TRBJ2-2; weak D call: TRBD2 (6 bases). The CDR3 is 14 residues long. Germline V gene data show CDR1 as SGHTS and CDR2 as YDEGEE. V lost 0 bases, J lost 4 bases, and 7 bases lay in between. CDR3 region: CASSLGRGTGELFF. The CDR3 DNA follows: TGTGCCAGCAGCTTGGGGCGGGGCACCGGGGAGCTGTTTTTT.

V is TRBV7-2 and J is TRBJ1-2; D ambiguous. The length of the CDR3 is 13 residues. CDR1 and CDR2 from the germline V gene are SGHTA and FQGNSA. With 2 bases removed from V and 2 bases from J, the gap between germline ends came to 6 bases. CDR3 sequence: CASSLTSNYGYTF. CDR3 DNA sequence: TGTGCCAGCAGCTTAACATCAAACTATGGCTACACCTTC.

The chain couples TRBV4-2 to TRBJ2-2, with D possibly matching TRBD1 (6 bases). The ends were cut back, 0 bases at V and 3 bases at J, with 11 bases in the middle. CDR3 size: 16 residues. Germline CDR1 and CDR2: LGHNA and YNFKEQ. DNA for the CDR3: TGTGCCAGCAGCCAAGAACACAGGGACGACACCGGGGAGCTGTTTTTT. Protein product: CASSQEHRDDTGELFF.